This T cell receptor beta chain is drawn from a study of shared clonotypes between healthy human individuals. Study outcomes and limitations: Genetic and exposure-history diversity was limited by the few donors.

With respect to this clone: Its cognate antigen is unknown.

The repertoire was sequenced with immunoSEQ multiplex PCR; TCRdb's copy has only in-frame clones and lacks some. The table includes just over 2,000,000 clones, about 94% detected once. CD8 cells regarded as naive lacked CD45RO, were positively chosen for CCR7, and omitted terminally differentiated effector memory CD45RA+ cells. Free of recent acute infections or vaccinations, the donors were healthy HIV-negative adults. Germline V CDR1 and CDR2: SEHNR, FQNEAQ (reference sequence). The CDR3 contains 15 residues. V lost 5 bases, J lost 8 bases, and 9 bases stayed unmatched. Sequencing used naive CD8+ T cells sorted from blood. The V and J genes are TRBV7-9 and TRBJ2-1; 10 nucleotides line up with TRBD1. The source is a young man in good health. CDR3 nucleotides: TGTGCCAGCAGCCTAGGACAGGGGGGATTGGATGAGCAGTTCTTC. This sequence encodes CASSLGQGGLDEQFF.